Given below is one T cell receptor (beta chain) in context. These data are taken from a study of blood T cell repertoires in COVID-19. The wider study: COVID-19 samples from acute and convalescent phases originated in the United States, Italy and Spain.

Trimming shortened V by 3 bases and J by 7 bases, and 19 bases separated the two germline ends. Germline V gene lookup returns CDR1 SGHTS and CDR2 YDEGEE. The CDR3 spans 16 residues. Participants had their cohort set by participant-reported clinical history. Original processing notes: Estimates of nucleated cell counts were drawn from the amplification of reference gene primers. TCRdb's copy holds only in-frame clones and misses some; the assay was immunoSEQ multiplex PCR. Clonal size and the V and J genes are those of that table, whereas D and trimming came from the DNA. Among more than 300,000 clones listed, 90% were seen once.

The V gene is TRBV5-8, the J gene TRBJ1-4, with a tentative D call TRBD1 (6 bases). The sample was PBMCs or T cells enriched from blood (not recorded which). The sequence was collected from a woman aged 25 to 45 who had been exposed to COVID-19. The CDR3 loop is CASSSYGQNVFEKLFF. CDR3 DNA sequence: TGTGCCAGCAGCTCGTACGGACAGAACGTTTTTGAAAAACTGTTTTTT. Full variable domain (outside the CDR3, taken from reference TRBV5-8 and TRBJ1-4): EAGVTQSPTHLIKTRGQQATLRCSPISGHTSVYWYQQALGLGLQFLLWYDEGEERNRGNFPPRFSGRQFPNYSSELNVNALELEDSALYLCASSSYGQNVFEKLFFGSGTQLSVL.